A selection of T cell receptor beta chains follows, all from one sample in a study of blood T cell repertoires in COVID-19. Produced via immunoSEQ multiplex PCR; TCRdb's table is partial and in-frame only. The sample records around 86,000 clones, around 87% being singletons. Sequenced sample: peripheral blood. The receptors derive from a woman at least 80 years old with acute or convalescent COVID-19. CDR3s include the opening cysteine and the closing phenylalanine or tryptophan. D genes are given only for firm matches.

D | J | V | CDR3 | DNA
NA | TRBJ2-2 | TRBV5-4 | CASSLRTANTGELFF | TGTGCCAGCAGCTTGCGGACAGCTAACACCGGGGAGCTGTTTTTT
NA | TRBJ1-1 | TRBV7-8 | CASSLPDMRTEAFF | TGTGCCAGCAGCTTACCGGACATGAGGACTGAAGCTTTCTTT
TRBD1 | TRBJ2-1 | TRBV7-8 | CASSPLIRDRGMNEQFF | TGTGCCAGCAGCCCCTTGATCCGGGACAGGGGCATGAATGAGCAGTTCTTC
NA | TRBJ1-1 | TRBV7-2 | CASSILGVNTEAFF | TGTGCCAGCAGCATCCTCGGGGTGAACACTGAAGCTTTCTTT
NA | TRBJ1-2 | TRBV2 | CASPLDGYTF | TGTGCCAGCCCCCTTGATGGCTACACCTTC
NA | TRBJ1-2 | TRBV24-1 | CATSDPGEGYTF | TGTGCCACCAGCGACCCCGGGGAGGGCTACACCTTC
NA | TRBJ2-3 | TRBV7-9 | CASTDRGPGTDTQYF | TGTGCCAGCACAGACCGAGGGCCTGGTACAGATACGCAGTATTTT
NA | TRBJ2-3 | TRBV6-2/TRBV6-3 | CASSYASGDTDTQYF | TGTGCCAGCAGTTACGCGTCGGGGGACACAGATACGCAGTATTTT
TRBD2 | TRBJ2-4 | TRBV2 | CASKVSKAGGDKNIQYF | TGTGCCAGCAAGGTTTCAAAAGCGGGGGGCGACAAAAACATTCAGTACTTC
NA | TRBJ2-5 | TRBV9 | CASSVGSSETQYF | TGTGCCAGCAGCGTAGGTAGCTCGGAGACCCAGTACTTC
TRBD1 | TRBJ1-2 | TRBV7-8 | CASSRGTANYGYTF | TGTGCCAGCAGCCGAGGGACAGCTAACTATGGCTACACCTTC
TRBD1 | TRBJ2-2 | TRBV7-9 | CAGWDRDRGRDTGELFF | TGTGCCGGCTGGGACCGGGACAGGGGAAGGGACACCGGGGAGCTGTTTTTT
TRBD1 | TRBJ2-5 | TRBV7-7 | CASSLGTDQETQYF | TGTGCTAGCAGCTTGGGGACAGATCAAGAGACCCAGTACTTC
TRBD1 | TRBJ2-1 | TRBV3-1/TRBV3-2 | CASKFNAGQGSHNEQFF | TGTGCCAGTAAATTCAATGCGGGACAGGGTAGCCACAATGAGCAGTTCTTC
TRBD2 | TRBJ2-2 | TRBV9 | CASSVVAGANTGELFF | TGTGCCAGCAGCGTAGTAGCGGGAGCCAACACCGGGGAGCTGTTTTTT
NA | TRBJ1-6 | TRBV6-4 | CASSEGGTFSPLHF | TGTGCCAGCAGTGAGGGGGGGACATTTTCACCCCTCCACTTT
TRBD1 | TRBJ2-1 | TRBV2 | CASSDRDRGHEQFF | TGTGCCAGCAGTGACCGGGACAGGGGACATGAGCAGTTCTTC
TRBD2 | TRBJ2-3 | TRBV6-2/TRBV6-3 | CASSGTSGGSRGGDTQYF | TGTGCCAGCAGCGGGACTAGCGGGGGCTCCCGAGGTGGGGATACGCAGTATTTT
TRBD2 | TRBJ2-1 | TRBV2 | CASSRSGRPYNEQFF | TGTGCCAGCAGTCGTAGCGGGAGACCCTACAATGAGCAGTTCTTC
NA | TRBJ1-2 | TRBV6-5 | CASSPQREGGYTF | TGTGCCAGCAGCCCACAGAGGGAGGGGGGCTACACCTTC
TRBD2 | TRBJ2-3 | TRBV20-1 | CSASNVAGMQDTQYF | TGCAGTGCTAGTAATGTAGCGGGGATGCAAGATACGCAGTATTTT
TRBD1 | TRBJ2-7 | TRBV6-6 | CASRTGTALEQYF | TGTGCCAGCAGAACAGGGACAGCCCTAGAGCAGTACTTC
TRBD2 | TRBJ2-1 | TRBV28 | CASRAGVGNEQFF | TGTGCCAGCAGGGCGGGAGTGGGGAATGAGCAGTTCTTC